This note documents a single T cell receptor (beta chain) sequence. This clonotype was seen at least ten times. The clone's antigen remains unknown. No clone much larger than this one lies a single base away; base qualities are absent. CDR1 and CDR2 (SGHAT, FQNNGV) derive from the germline V gene. Counted from cysteine to phenylalanine, this CDR3 has 18 amino acids. Here the CDR3 DNA is all that survives: 54 bases in frame from base 1. V loses 2 bases, J loses 2 bases, and the germline ends lie 22 bases apart. All donors were healthy Caucasians. The twin cohort consisted of three pairs of female monozygotic twins, all aged roughly 18 to 29 years. Peripheral blood mononuclear cells were the source from which RNA for the TCR libraries was isolated. The library was generated by 5' RACE. Sequencing used an Illumina HiSeq 2000. Template switching added a universal primer binding site, and the final cDNA carried a unique molecular identifier that allowed TCR cDNA molecules to be counted accurately. First-strand cDNA for TCR alpha and beta chains was synthesized from specific primers in the conserved constant-segment region. Each cDNA library was double barcoded, with a SMART-Mk sample barcode plus Illumina barcodes, to control for contamination. Two successive PCR steps introduced TruSeq adapter sequences along with Illumina sample barcodes. Sequencing of the TCR alpha and beta cDNA libraries was done on the Illumina HiSeq platform using custom primers. On the study's bioinformatics: Unique molecular identifiers were extracted from raw reads with MiGEC, and CDR3 positions were determined with MiXCR. For each individual, recombination models were inferred using an EM algorithm with the repgenHMM and IGoR tools. Shared clonotype analysis was performed with the tcR package in R, normalizing sharing by the product of cloneset sizes. Out-of-frame nonproductive sequences were analyzed to study raw recombination free of thymic and clonal selection effects. TCRdb reran the public reads through fastp at Q25 and MiXCR, keeping productive beta chains. Rows are combined by CDR3 protein, so each entry shows the most common genes and DNA. TCRdb, not the authors, supplied the V and J calls. This sample has around 690,000 distinct CDR3 sequences in its table, and less than 25% of those were observed once. More than 4% of the sample is in the top ten clones.

The sample is drawn from a study of identical twins (dated by TCRdb to about 2016). In terms of the full investigation: To test whether fetal clonotypes persist, this study deep-sequenced TCR alpha and beta repertoires from monozygotic twins, from unrelated adults of various ages, and from cord blood. To rule out contamination, replicate twin experiments were performed at different times with different library preparation protocols.

Results the study describes overall, beyond this receptor: A weaker excess of twin sharing was found in beta out-of-frame sequences because the signal-to-noise ratio was lowered by fewer shared sequences. Zero-insertion analyses could be partly confounded by invariant T cells such as MAIT and iNKT, although diverse VJ usage argued against such confounding for most clonotypes. Because the same donors could not be followed over many years, conclusions were based on cross-sectional statistical analysis. Out-of-frame TCR alpha sharing in monozygotic twins was systematically underestimated by recombination models, whereas sharing between unrelated individuals was in agreement with the recombination models. Fewer insertions were carried by abundant cord blood beta clonotypes; a weaker similar trend was observed in young adult naive repertoires, while no such trend was observed in memory repertoires. Compared with coincidental sharing between unrelated individuals, out-of-frame TCR alpha sequences shared between twins showed an excess of sequences with low generation probability.

The same data also contributed to another study, on T cells expressing NK-cell markers. Looking at the second paper: In sorted CD3+CD56+NKG2C+, CD3+CD56+NKG2C- and CD3+CD56-NKG2C+ T-cell subsets from several donors, TCR beta-chain repertoires were profiled. Seven of the eight sequenced donors were HCMV-seropositive and one was HCMV-seronegative. To restrict sorting to alphabetaTCR-expressing T cells, an anti-gammadeltaTCR antibody was added in several experiments. In several donors, the dominant CD3+CD56+NKG2C+ clonotypes were found to rank among the top 10 CD8+ clonotypes and to make up 1.0-7.0% of CD8+ T cells. Those dominant clonotypes were again the most abundant among CD3+CD56-NKG2C+ cells in several donors, at roughly 25-60.1%. Whether the expanded NKG2C-expressing T cell clones were specific for HCMV antigens was left unclear. All eight donors whose samples were sequenced were randomly selected healthy volunteers, three of them men and five women. HCMV-specific IgG was detected in serum with a commercial ELISA kit to determine HCMV serostatus. For 5 or 6 donors, unsorted PBMC were also used to sequence bulk peripheral blood T-cell repertoires. MIGEC was used to demultiplex reads and group the reads by UMI, and MiTCR was used to assemble and quantify clonotypes. To exclude erroneous sequences, only TCR cDNA sequences supported by at least two reads were retained. The tcR package was used for downstream repertoire analysis, and clonotypes were matched between fractions using CDR3 nucleotide sequence together with V segment. Antigen specificity was annotated against VDJdb with VDJmatch, allowing one amino acid substitution in CDR3.

The material sequenced was PBMCs. The chain uses TRBV11-2 and TRBJ2-7; the D gene is unclear. The clonotype was recovered from a woman under 30 in good health. The CDR3: CASSLSTRRTVDAYEQYF. In nucleotides, the sequence is TGTGCCAGCAGCTTATCAACGCGGCGGACCGTGGACGCCTACGAGCAGTACTTC.